This T cell receptor beta chain came from a study of shared clonotypes between healthy human individuals. CD45RO-negative, CCR7-selected cells formed the naive CD8 fraction, which excluded terminally differentiated effector memory CD45RA+ cells. Donors comprised healthy HIV-negative adults lacking recent acute infections or vaccinations. Trimming stripped 5 bases from V and 2 bases from J, with 18 bases between. Per germline, CDR1 PRHDT and CDR2 FYEKMQ (reference sequence). There are 17 residues in the CDR3. TCRdb keeps only in-frame clones here, not all; method: immunoSEQ multiplex PCR. The sample lists roughly 2,000,000 clones, around 93% occurring once.

The sample was naive CD8+ T cells from PBMCs. The chain carries TRBV13 and TRBJ2-2; D might be TRBD1 or TRBD2, each matching 5 bases. The source of this sequence is a man in his late teens or twenties in good health. Some clones in this sample may be carry-over from other donors' samples. In DNA, the CDR3 is TGTGCCAGCAGCCCCTACGGACTTGGGGACAACACCGGGGAGCTGTTTTTT. Protein: CASSPYGLGDNTGELFF.